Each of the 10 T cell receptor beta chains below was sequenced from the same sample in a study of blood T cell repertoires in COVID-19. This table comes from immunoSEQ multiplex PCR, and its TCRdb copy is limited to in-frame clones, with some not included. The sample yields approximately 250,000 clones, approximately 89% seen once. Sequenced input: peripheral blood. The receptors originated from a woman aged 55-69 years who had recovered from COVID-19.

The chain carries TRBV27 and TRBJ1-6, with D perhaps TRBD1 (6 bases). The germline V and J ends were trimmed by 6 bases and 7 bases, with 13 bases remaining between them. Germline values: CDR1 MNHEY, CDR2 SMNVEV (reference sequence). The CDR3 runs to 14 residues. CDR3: CASRRTVVNSPLHF. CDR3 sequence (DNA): TGTGCCAGCAGGAGGACAGTGGTAAATTCACCCCTCCACTTT.

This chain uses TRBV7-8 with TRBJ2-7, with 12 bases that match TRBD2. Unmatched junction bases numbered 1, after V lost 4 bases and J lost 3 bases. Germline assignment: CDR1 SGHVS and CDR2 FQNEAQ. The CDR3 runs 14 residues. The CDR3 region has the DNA TGTGCCAGCAGCTGGACTAGCGGGGACTACGAGCAGTACTTC. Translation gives CASSWTSGDYEQYF.

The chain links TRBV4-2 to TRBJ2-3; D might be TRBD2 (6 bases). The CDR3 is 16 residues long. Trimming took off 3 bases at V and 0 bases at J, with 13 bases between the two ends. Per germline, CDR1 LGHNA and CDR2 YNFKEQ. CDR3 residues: CASSHTRDSSTDTQYF. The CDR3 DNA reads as TGTGCCAGCAGCCATACCCGGGACTCCAGCACAGATACGCAGTATTTT.

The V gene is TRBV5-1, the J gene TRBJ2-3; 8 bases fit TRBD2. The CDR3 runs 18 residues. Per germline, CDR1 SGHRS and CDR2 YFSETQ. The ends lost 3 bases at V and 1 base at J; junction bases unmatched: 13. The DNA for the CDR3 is TGCGCCAGCAGCTCCGCGCCGAGGACTAGCAGCGGCACAGATACGCAGTATTTT. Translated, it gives CASSSAPRTSSGTDTQYF. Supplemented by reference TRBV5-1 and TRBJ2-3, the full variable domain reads KAGVTQTPRYLIKTRGQQVTLSCSPISGHRSVSWYQQTPGQGLQFLFEYFSETQRNKGNFPGRFSGRQFSNSRSEMNVSTLELGDSALYLCASSSAPRTSSGTDTQYFGPGTRLTVL.

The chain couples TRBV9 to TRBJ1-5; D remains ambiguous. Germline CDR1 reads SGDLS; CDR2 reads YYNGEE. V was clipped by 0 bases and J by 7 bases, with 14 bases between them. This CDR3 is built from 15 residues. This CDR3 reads CASSVEGGLSQPQHF. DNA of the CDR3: TGTGCCAGCAGCGTAGAAGGTGGGCTAAGCCAGCCCCAGCATTTT.

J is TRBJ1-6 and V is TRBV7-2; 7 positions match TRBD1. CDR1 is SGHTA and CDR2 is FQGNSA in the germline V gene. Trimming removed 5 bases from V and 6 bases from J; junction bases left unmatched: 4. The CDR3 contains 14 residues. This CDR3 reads CASSLGTVNSPLHF. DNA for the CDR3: TGTGCCAGCAGCCTCGGGACAGTTAATTCACCCCTCCACTTT.

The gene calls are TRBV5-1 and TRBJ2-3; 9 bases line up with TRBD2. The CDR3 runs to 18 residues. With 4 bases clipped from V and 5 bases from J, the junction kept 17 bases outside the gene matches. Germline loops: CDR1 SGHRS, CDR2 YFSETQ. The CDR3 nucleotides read TGCGCCAGCAGCCGGAGGGGGAACCTAGCGGGGATTGAAGATACGCAGTATTTT. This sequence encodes CASSRRGNLAGIEDTQYF.

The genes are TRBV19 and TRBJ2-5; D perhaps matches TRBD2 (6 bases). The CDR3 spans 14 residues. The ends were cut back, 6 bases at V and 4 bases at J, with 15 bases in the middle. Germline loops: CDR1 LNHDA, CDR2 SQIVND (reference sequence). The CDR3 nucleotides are TGTGCCAGTAGCCGATCACTAGCCTCAGAGACCCAGTACTTC. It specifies CASSRSLASETQYF.

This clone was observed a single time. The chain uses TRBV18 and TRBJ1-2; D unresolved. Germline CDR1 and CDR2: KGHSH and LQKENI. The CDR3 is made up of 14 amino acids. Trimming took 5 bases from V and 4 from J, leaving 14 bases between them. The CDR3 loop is CASSTNGGSYGYTF. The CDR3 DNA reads TGTGCCAGCTCAACCAACGGAGGATCCTATGGCTACACCTTC.

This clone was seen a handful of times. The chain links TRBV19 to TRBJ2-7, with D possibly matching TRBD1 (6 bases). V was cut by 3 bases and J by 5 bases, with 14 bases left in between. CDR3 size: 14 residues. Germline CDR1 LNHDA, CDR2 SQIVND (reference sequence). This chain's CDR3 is CASSITGKGDEQYF. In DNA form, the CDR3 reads TGTGCCAGTAGTATTACAGGGAAGGGGGACGAGCAGTACTTC.